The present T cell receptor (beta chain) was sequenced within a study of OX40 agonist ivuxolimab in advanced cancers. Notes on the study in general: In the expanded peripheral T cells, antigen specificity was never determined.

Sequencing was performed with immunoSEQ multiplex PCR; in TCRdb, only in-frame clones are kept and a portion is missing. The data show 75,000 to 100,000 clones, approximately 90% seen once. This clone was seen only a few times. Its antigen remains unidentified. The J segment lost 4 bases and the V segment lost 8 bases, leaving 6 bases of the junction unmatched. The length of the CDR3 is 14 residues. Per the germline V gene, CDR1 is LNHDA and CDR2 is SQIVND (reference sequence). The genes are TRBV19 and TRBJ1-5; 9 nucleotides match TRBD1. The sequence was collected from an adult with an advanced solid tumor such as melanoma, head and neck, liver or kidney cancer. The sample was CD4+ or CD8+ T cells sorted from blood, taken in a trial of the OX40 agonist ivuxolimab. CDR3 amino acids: CASSDRGANQPQHF. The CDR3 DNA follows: TGTGCCAGTTCGGACAGGGGCGCTAATCAGCCCCAGCATTTT.